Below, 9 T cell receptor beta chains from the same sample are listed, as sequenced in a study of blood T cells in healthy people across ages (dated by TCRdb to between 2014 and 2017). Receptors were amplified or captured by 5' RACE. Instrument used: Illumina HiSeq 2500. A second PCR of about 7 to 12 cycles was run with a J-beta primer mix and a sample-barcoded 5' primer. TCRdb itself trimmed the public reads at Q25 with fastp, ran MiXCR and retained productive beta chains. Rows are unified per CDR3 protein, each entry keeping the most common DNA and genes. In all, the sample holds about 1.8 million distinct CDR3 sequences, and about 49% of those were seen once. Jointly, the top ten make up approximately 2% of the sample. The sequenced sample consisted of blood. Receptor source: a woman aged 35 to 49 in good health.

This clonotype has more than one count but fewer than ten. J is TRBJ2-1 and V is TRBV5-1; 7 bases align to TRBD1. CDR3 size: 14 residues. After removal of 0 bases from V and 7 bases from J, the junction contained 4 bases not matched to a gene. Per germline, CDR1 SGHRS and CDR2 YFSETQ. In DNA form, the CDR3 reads TGCGCCAGCAGCTTGGGAGGGGGCCGAAATGAGCAGTTCTTC. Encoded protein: CASSLGGGRNEQFF.

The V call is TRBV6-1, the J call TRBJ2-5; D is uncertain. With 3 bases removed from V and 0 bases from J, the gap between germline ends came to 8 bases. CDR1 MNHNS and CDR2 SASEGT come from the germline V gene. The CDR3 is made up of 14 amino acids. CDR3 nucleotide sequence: TGTGCCAGCAGTGACGCGGCGAACCAAGAGACCCAGTACTTC. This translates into CASSDAANQETQYF.

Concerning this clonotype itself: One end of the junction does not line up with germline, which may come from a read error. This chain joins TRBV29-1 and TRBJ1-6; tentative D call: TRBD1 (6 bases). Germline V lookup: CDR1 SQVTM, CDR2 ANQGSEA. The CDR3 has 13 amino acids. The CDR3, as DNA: TGCAGCGTTGCCAGGGGTGATAATTCGCCCCTCCACTTT. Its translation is CSVARGDNSPLHF.

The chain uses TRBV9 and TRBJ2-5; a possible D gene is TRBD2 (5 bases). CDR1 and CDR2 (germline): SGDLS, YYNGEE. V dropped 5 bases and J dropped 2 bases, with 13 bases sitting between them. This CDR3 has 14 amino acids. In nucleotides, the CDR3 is TGTGCCAGCAGTGGGAGACACCAACAAGAGACCCAGTACTTC. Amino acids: CASSGRHQQETQYF.

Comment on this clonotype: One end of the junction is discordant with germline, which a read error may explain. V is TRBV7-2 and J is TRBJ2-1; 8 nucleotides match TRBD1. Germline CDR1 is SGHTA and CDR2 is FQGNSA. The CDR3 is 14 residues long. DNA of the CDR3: TGTGCCAGCAGCTCCGGGACAGGTTCCAATGAGCGGTTCTTC. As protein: CASSSGTGSNERFF.

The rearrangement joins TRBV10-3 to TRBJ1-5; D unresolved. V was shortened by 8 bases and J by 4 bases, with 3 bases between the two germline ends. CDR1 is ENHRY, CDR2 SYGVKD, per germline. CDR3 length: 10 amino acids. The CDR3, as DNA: TGTGCCATCGGTAATCAGCCCCAGCATTTT. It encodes CAIGNQPQHF.

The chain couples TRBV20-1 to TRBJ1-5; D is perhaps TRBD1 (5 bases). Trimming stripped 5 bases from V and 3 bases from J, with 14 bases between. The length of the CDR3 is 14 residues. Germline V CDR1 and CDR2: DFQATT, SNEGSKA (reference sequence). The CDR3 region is CSAFIGGNNQPQHF. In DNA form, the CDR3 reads TGCAGTGCTTTCATTGGGGGGAACAATCAGCCCCAGCATTTT.

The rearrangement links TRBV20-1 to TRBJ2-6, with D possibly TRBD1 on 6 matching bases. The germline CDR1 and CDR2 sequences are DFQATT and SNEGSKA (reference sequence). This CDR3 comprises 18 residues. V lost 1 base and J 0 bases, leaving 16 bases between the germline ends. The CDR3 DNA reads TGCAGTGCTAGAGTTCCCGGGACACAGAGCTCTGGGGCCAACGTCCTGACTTTC. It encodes CSARVPGTQSSGANVLTF.

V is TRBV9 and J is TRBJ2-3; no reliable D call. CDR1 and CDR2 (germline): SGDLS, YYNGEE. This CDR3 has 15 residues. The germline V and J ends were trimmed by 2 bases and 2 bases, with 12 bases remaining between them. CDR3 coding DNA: TGTGCCAGCAGCGTCGAAGCGAAGCTCACAGATACGCAGTATTTT. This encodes CASSVEAKLTDTQYF.